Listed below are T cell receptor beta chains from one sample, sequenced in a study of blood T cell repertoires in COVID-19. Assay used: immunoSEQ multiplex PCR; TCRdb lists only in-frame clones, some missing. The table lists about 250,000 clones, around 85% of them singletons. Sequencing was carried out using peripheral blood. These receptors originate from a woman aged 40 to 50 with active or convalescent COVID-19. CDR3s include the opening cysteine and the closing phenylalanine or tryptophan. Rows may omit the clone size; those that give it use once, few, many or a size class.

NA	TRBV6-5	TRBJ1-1	CASSPGTGGRTEAFF
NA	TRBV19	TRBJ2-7	CASSGRTGGIPHEQYF
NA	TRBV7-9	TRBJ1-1	CASRPGEIGTEAFF
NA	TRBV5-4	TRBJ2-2	CASSASDRASGELFF
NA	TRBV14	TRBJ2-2	CASSRESVGELFF
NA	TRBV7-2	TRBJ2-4	CASSFRGQPKNIQYF
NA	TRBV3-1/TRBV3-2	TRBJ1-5	CASEDRGPTNQPQHF
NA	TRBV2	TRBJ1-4	CASRPRTAGEKLFF
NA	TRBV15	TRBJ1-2	CATSRDRGRHPSNYGYTF
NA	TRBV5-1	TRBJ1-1	CASSLAVNTEAFF
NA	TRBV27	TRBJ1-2	CASSRQTGNYGYTF
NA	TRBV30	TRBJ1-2	CAWRGQFGGYTF
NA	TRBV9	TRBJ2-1	CASSSDSVLFF
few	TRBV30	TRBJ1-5	CAWSSDINQPQHF
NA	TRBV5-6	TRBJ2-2	CASSPEGTGELFF
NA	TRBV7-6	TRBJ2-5	CASSSRLAGVETQYF
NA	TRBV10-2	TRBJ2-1	CASLAGSSYNEQFF
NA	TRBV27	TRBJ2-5	CASSTLSNRGETQYF
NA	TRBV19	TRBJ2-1	CASSISLSSYNEQFF
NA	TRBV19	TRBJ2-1	CASSGTYNEQFF
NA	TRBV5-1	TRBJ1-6	CASSLAGTGYSPLHF
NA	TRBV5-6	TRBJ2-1	CASSRGQSFSYNEQFF
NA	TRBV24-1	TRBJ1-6	CATSDLLQGKNSPLHF
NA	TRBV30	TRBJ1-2	CAWSVDSFYGYTF
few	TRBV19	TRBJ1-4	CASSIPTGLGEKLFF
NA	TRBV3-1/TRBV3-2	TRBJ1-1	CASSQGGNTEAFF
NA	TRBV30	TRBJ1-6	CAWIAGTGGSSPLHF
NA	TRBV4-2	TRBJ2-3	CASSQDTGGAIDTQYF
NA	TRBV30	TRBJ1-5	CAWSQGFYSNQPQHF
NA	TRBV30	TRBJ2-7	CAWRPLERWEQYF
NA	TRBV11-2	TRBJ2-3	CASSSPFSGRTFTDTQYF
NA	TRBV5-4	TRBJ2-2	CASSPGTGGPGELFF
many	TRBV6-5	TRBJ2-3	CASRRGQGETDTQYF
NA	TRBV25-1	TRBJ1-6	CASSGGTGNSPLHF
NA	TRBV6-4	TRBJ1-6	CASSDRGLHSNSPLHF
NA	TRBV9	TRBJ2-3	CASSDGAHPRTDTQYF
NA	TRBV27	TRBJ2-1	CASSSYAGDSMDEQFF
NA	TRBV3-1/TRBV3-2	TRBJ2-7	CASSQVVGSEQYF
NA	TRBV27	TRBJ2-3	CASGLAGGTTDTQYF
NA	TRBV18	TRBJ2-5	CASSPFRETQYF
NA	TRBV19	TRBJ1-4	CASSEDGATNEKLFF
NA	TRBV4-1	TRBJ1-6	CASSQEGGEIYNSPLHF
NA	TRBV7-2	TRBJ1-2	CASSPDRDYGYTF
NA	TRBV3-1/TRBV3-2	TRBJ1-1	CASSQDQGFTEAFF
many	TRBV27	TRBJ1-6	CASSSAGLSSYNSPLHF
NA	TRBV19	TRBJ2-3	CASSISLRDTQYF
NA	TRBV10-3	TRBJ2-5	CAIRRQGETQYF
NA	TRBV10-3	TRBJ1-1	CAISPTGNTEAFF
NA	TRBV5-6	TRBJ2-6	CASSSGLPGANVLTF
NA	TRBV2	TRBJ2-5	CARGSGETQYF
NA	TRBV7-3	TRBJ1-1	CASSLVGGGGTEAFF
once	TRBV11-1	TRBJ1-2	CASSFKQGAGYTF
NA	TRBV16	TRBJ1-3	CASSVERPPGNTIYF
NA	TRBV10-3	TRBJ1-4	CATTAGVTEKLFF
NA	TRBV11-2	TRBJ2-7	CASSSIGGANSYEQYF